Listed below are T cell receptor beta chains from one sample, sequenced in a study of CD8+CD57+ T cells in acquired aplastic anemia. TCRdb called the reads again in MiXCR, with one record for every CDR3 protein. The sample lists approximately 100,000 distinct CDR3 sequences; around 62% were seen once. Sequencing used sorted CD4+, CD8+, or CD8+CD57+ T cells (not recorded which) from PBMCs. All receptors come from a human donor with aplastic anemia. The CDR3 runs from the conserved cysteine through the conserved F or W. The D gene is left open where the match is weak. Clone sizes are given selectively: once, few, many, or a class where the clone is expanded.

J gene,CDR3 length,D gene,clone size,V gene,CDR3 DNA,CDR3 protein
TRBJ2-6,13,-,-,TRBV19,TGTGCCAGTAGGCGGTCTGGGGCCAACGTCCTGACTTTC,CASRRSGANVLTF
TRBJ2-7,12,-,-,TRBV7-8,TGTGCCAGCAAACTTGGCGGGGACGAGCAGTACTTC,CASKLGGDEQYF
TRBJ1-1,14,-,-,TRBV10-3,TGTGCCATCAGTGAGTCCGGAGGGAACACTGAAGCTTTCTTT,CAISESGGNTEAFF
TRBJ1-2,15,-,-,TRBV11-1,TGTGCCAGCAGCCTCTCCGCAGGGGCCGGGGGTGGCTACACCTTC,CASSLSAGAGGGYTF
TRBJ2-5,12,-,-,TRBV2,TGTGCCAGCAGAACCACCGGAGAGACCCAGTACTTC,CASRTTGETQYF
TRBJ2-5,15,-,-,TRBV20-1,TGCAGTGCTCCTCCGCTGGGCCCGGGTCAAGAGACCCAGTACTTC,CSAPPLGPGQETQYF
TRBJ2-7,14,-,few,TRBV2,TGTGCCAGCAGTAACCTACTTGACTTCTACGAGCAGTACTTC,CASSNLLDFYEQYF
TRBJ2-1,15,-,-,TRBV20-1,TGCAGTGCTAGAGTTGAAGGCGGATCCTACAATGAGCAGTTCTTC,CSARVEGGSYNEQFF
TRBJ1-5,17,-,-,TRBV10-3,TGTGCCATCAGTGAAGAAAAAGGGGTATTGAGCAATCAGCCCCGGCATTTT,CAISEEKGVLSNQPRHF
TRBJ1-2,11,-,-,TRBV6-1,TGTGCCAGCAGTGAACAGTATGGCTACACCTTC,CASSEQYGYTF
TRBJ2-7,15,-,few,TRBV7-7,TGTGCCAGCAGCTTAGCTGGGGGCGGGAGCTACGAGCAGTACTTC,CASSLAGGGSYEQYF
TRBJ1-2,12,-,-,TRBV29-1,TGCAGCGTTGAAAAACCCCACTATGGCTACACCTTC,CSVEKPHYGYTF
TRBJ2-3,13,TRBD2,-,TRBV2,TGTGCCAGTCAACTAGCGGATACAGATACGCAGTATTTT,CASQLADTDTQYF
TRBJ1-1,14,-,-,TRBV25-1,TGTGCCAGCAGTAACCTCGGACGGGACACTGAAGCTTTCTTT,CASSNLGRDTEAFF
TRBJ2-7,11,-,-,TRBV12-5,TGTGCTAGTGGTTCCCGGGACGAGCAGTACTTC,CASGSRDEQYF
TRBJ1-1,14,-,many,TRBV19,TGTGCCAGTAGTATAGCGGGGGGGATTAGTGAAGCTTTCTTT,CASSIAGGISEAFF
TRBJ2-3,8,-,-,TRBV29-1,TGCAGCGCCGATACGCAGTATTTT,CSADTQYF
TRBJ2-1,16,TRBD2,-,TRBV7-8,TGTACCAGCCGGGACCGGCGGCGGGGGGTAGACAATGAGCAGTTCTTC,CTSRDRRRGVDNEQFF
TRBJ1-2,13,-,-,TRBV9,TGTGCCAGCAGCGTAGGGGATGGAGATGGCTACACCTTC,CASSVGDGDGYTF
TRBJ1-2,11,-,-,TRBV7-2,TGTGCCAGCAGCTTGTCCAGCGGGTACACCTTC,CASSLSSGYTF
TRBJ1-6,17,-,-,TRBV4-1,TGCGCCAGCAGCCAAGATAGCGAATGGGGGATCGGGTCACCCCTCCACTTT,CASSQDSEWGIGSPLHF
TRBJ2-7,11,-,-,TRBV29-1,TGCAGCGTAGGGGGAGCCGGCGAGCAGTACTTC,CSVGGAGEQYF
TRBJ1-2,14,TRBD1,-,TRBV2,TGTGCCACCTACTTAGGGCAGGGGGCGGGAGGCTACACCTTC,CATYLGQGAGGYTF
TRBJ2-7,13,-,many,TRBV5-1,TGCGCCAGCAGCTTGGCTGGAACCAACGAGCAGTACTTC,CASSLAGTNEQYF
TRBJ2-3,14,TRBD2,-,TRBV12-5,TGTGCTAGTGGGATTAGCGGGAGCACAGATACGCAGTACTTT,CASGISGSTDTQYF
TRBJ1-3,16,-,-,TRBV11-1,TGTGCCAGCAGCCCTGGACTGGGCGACCTGGGAAACACCATATATTTT,CASSPGLGDLGNTIYF
TRBJ1-1,14,-,-,TRBV5-1,TGCGCCAGCAGCCATCGGACAGAGAACACTGAAGCTTTCTTT,CASSHRTENTEAFF
TRBJ1-2,14,-,-,TRBV10-2,TGCGCCAGCAGTACGGCAGGGGAAATCTATGGCTACACCTTC,CASSTAGEIYGYTF
TRBJ2-1,16,TRBD2,-,TRBV24-1,TGTGCCACCAGTGATGCGGGGGGGCAAAATTCCAATGAGCAGTTCTTC,CATSDAGGQNSNEQFF
TRBJ2-3,13,-,-,TRBV7-3,TGTGCCAGCAGCTTAGGGGTCGCAGATACGCAGTATTTT,CASSLGVADTQYF
TRBJ2-7,14,-,-,TRBV19,TGTGCCAGTAGTATCACAGGGAGGATCCACGAGCAGTACTTC,CASSITGRIHEQYF
TRBJ2-2,12,-,-,TRBV20-1,TGCAGTGCTAGAGAGAAAACCGGGGAGCTGTTTTTT,CSAREKTGELFF
TRBJ1-2,13,-,-,TRBV2,TGTGCCAGCGGTTTAGGACGGCTTTCCGGCTACACCTTC,CASGLGRLSGYTF
TRBJ1-6,13,-,-,TRBV2,TGTGCCAGCAGGCCCAGGGAGGAATCACCCCTCCACTTT,CASRPREESPLHF
TRBJ2-7,8,-,-,TRBV20-1,TGCAGTGCTACGGGGGAGTACTTC,CSATGEYF
TRBJ2-1,14,-,once,TRBV2,TGTGCCAGCAGTGAATTCCAGTCTCACAATGAGCAGTTCTTC,CASSEFQSHNEQFF
TRBJ1-3,13,-,-,TRBV10-3,TGTGCCATCTCGACGGCGAACGGAAACACCATATATTTT,CAISTANGNTIYF
TRBJ2-5,15,-,-,TRBV10-3,TGTGCCAGCAGCAAAACCACAGGGTACCAAGAGACCCAGTACTTC,CASSKTTGYQETQYF
TRBJ2-3,14,-,-,TRBV10-3,TGTGCCATCAGCCCCGGGATTGGTACAGATACGCAGTATTTT,CAISPGIGTDTQYF
TRBJ1-5,15,-,-,TRBV20-1,TGCAGTGCGGCTCGGGGGGGCGGAAGCAATCAGCCCCAGCATTTT,CSAARGGGSNQPQHF
TRBJ2-7,13,TRBD2,once,TRBV20-1,TGCAGTGCCCCTATAGCGGGAAGGGGGGAGCAGTACTTC,CSAPIAGRGEQYF
TRBJ1-4,15,-,-,TRBV20-1,TGCAGTGCTAGCCTTCAGCGGGGGAGGGCTGAAAAACTGTTTTTT,CSASLQRGRAEKLFF
TRBJ1-5,17,-,once,TRBV15,TGTGCCACCACCCAGGCAAGCGGACATTATAGCAATCAGCCCCAGCATTTT,CATTQASGHYSNQPQHF
TRBJ1-5,15,TRBD1,-,TRBV24-1,TGTGCCACCAGTGACCCTACAGGGGGCCATCAGCCCCAGCATTTT,CATSDPTGGHQPQHF
TRBJ2-7,15,-,-,TRBV9,TGTGCCAGCAGCGTAGGGAGCGGGTTCCCCTACGAGCAGTACTTC,CASSVGSGFPYEQYF
TRBJ2-1,15,-,-,TRBV10-3,TGTGCCATCAGTGACTTCTCGAGCTCCTACAATGAGCAGTTCTTC,CAISDFSSSYNEQFF
TRBJ2-1,16,TRBD2,medium-sized,TRBV24-1,TGTGCCACCAGTGATTCGGGCCTAGCGGGATACAATGAGCAGTTCTTC,CATSDSGLAGYNEQFF
TRBJ1-5,16,-,many,TRBV19,TGTGCCAGTACCAATTACGATGAGACCCCTATTCAGCCCCAGCATTTT,CASTNYDETPIQPQHF
TRBJ2-1,13,TRBD2,few,TRBV2,TGTGCCAGCAGTCTCCCTGCGGGAGGTGAGCAGTTCTTC,CASSLPAGGEQFF
TRBJ2-7,13,-,-,TRBV7-2,TGTGCCAGCAGCTTAGCGCGGGGCTACGAGCAGTACTTC,CASSLARGYEQYF
TRBJ2-1,14,-,-,TRBV6-1,TGTGCCAGCACCTCCACGGAGTGGGGAAATGAGCAGTTCTTC,CASTSTEWGNEQFF
TRBJ2-7,15,TRBD2,-,TRBV6-5,TGTGCCAGCAGTTACTTCGGGACTAGCGCACACGAGCAGTACTTC,CASSYFGTSAHEQYF
TRBJ2-1,15,TRBD2,-,TRBV5-1,TGCGCCAGCAGTACAGCGGGATCATCCTACAATGAGCAGTTCTTC,CASSTAGSSYNEQFF
TRBJ2-5,16,TRBD1,-,TRBV9,TGTGCCAGCAGCAAACAGGGGACAGGGATCCGGGAGACCCAGTACTTC,CASSKQGTGIRETQYF